This T cell receptor beta chain was profiled in a study of beta chain features in type 1 diabetes. Findings and limits, study-wide: TCRB CDR3s were moderately but significantly shorter in Type 1 diabetes patients in all four CD4+ subsets.

The single heparinised draw taken from each donor contained roughly 100 mL of blood on average. Germline CDR1 and CDR2: LGHNA and YSLEER. The CDR3 covers 18 residues. Between the trimmed V and J ends, which lost 1 base and 0 bases, there was a span of 18 bases. Reverse transcription of all isolated RNA meant that expressed TCRB transcripts were sequenced. The average read count of naive, central memory and regulatory T cell samples was about 3.3 million. Measured with immunoSEQ multiplex PCR; TCRdb has only the in-frame clones, and not every one. The repertoire includes about 930,000 clones, 15% to 20% of them detected once, and 0.023% sits in the top ten. In this sample, this clone turned up a few times. The antigen is unknown.

The chain uses TRBV4-3 and TRBJ1-1; D unclear. The clonotype comes from a woman younger than 30 in good health. Material for sequencing was naive CD4+ T cells from blood. The DNA for the CDR3 is TGCGCCAGCAGCCAAGTGAATCTGGCAGGCCGTATGAACACTGAAGCTTTCTTT. Its translation is CASSQVNLAGRMNTEAFF.